This TCR beta chain stems from a study of blood T cell repertoires in COVID-19. About the research overall: The analysed material was cDNA or gDNA that came from T cells, B-cell-depleted T cells, or PBMCs.

The V end lost 5 bases, the J end lost 0 bases, and 7 bases lay between the germline ends. Germline CDR1 is SGHAT and CDR2 is FQNNGV. CDR3 length equals 14 residues. Only in-frame clones appear in the TCRdb table, and some are missing; sequencing was by immunoSEQ multiplex PCR. The table lists around 140,000 clones, approximately 84% of them singletons. In its sample, this clone was seen many times. The sequenced sample was peripheral blood. This sequence originates from a man aged 55-75 years with acute or convalescent COVID-19. This chain connects TRBV11-2 to TRBJ2-2; D not certain. The CDR3: CASSQKTNTGELFF. The CDR3 region has the DNA TGTGCCAGCAGCCAGAAGACGAACACCGGGGAGCTGTTTTTT.